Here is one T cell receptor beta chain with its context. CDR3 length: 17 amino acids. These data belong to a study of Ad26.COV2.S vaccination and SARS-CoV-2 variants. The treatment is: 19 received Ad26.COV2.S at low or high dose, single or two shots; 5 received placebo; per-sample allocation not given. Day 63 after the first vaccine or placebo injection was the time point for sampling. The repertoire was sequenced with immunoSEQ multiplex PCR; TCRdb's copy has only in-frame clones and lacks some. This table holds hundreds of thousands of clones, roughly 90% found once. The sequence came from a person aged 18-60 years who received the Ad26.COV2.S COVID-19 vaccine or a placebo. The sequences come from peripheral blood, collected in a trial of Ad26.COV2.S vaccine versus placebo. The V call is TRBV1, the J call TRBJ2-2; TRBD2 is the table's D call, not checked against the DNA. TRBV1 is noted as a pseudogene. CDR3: CTSSQALAGRYTGELFF. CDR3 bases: TGCACCAGCAGCCAAGCCCTAGCGGGACGGTACACCGGGGAGCTGTTTTTT.